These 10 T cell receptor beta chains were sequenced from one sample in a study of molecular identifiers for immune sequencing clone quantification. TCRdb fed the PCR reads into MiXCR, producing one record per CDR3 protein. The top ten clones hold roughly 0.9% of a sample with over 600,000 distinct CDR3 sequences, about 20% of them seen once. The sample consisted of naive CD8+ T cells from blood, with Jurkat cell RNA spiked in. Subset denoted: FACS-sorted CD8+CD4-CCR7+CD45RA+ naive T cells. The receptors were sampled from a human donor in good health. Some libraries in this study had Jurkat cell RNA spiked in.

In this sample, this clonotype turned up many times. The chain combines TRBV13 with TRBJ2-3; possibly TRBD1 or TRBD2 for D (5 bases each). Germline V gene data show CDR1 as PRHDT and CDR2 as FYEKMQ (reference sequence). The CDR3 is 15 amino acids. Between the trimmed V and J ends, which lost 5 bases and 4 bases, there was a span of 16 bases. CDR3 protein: CASSTSPRGADTQYF. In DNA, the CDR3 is TGTGCCAGCAGCACGTCACCTAGGGGAGCAGATACGCAGTATTTT.

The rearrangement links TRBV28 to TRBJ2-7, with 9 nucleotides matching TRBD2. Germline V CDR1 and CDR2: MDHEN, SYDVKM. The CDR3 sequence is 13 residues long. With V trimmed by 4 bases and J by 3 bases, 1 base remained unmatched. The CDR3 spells CASSWTSVYEQYF. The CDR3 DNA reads TGTGCCAGCAGTTGGACTAGCGTCTACGAGCAGTACTTC.

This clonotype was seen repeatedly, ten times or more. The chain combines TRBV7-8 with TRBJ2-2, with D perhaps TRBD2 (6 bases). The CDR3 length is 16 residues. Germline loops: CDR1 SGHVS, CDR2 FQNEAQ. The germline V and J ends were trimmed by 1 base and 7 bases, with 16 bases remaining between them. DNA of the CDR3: TGTGCCAGCAGCTTAGTCCAGGGAGGCCGGGTCGGGGAGCTGTTTTTT. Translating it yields CASSLVQGGRVGELFF.

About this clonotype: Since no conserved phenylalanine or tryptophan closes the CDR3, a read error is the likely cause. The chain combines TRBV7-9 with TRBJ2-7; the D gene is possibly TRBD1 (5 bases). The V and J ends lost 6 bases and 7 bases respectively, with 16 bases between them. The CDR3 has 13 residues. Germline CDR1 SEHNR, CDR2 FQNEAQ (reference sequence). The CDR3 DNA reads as TGTGCCAGCAGTCAGGGTCTATTGGGAGAGCAGTACTCC. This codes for CASSQGLLGEQYS.

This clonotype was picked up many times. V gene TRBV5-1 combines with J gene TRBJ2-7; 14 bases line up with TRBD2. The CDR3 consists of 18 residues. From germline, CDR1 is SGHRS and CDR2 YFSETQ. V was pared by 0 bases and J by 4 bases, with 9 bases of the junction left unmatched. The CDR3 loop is CASSLATGTSGSFYEQYF. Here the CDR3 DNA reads TGCGCCAGCAGCTTGGCCACAGGGACTAGCGGGAGTTTTTACGAGCAGTACTTC.

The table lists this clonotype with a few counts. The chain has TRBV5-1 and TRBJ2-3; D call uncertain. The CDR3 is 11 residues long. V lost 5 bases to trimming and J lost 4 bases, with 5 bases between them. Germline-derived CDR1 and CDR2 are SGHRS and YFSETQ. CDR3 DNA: TGCGCCAGCAGTTGGTCAGATACGCAGTATTTT. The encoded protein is CASSWSDTQYF.

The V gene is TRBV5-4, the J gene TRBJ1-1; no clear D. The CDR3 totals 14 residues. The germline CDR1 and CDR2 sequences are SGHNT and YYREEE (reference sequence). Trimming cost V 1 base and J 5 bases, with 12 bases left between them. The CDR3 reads CASSLYFGGTEAFF. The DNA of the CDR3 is TGTGCCAGCAGCTTGTATTTCGGTGGTACTGAAGCTTTCTTT.

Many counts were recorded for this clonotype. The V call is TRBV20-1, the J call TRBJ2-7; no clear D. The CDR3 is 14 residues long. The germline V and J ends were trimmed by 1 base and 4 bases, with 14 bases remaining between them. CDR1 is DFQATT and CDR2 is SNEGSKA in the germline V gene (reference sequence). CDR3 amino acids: CSARALLDGYEQYF. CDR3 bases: TGCAGTGCTAGAGCGTTATTGGACGGTTACGAGCAGTACTTC.

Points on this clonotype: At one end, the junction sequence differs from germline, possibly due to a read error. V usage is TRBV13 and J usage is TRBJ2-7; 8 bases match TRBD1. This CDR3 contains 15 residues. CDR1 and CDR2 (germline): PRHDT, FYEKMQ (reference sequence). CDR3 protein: CASSSGGRDSYVQYF. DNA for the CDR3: TGTGCCAGCAGCTCAGGGGGCCGCGACTCCTACGTGCAGTACTTC.

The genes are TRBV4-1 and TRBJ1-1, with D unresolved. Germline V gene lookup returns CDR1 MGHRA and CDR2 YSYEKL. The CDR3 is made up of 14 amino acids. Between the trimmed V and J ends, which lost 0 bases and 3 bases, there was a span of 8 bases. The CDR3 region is CASSQDMSHTEAFF. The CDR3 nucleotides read TGCGCCAGCAGCCAAGATATGTCCCACACTGAAGCTTTCTTT.